This T cell receptor (beta chain) was sequenced for a study of blood T cell repertoires in COVID-19 (dated by TCRdb to 2018 to 2020). With regard to the full study: Collaborator samples came from the United States, Italy and Spain and covered acute and convalescent phases of COVID-19. Sample metadata almost always included a de-identified subject ID, COVID-19 status, age in years and sex. The material from the prospective study consisted of cDNA or gDNA derived from T cells, B-cell-depleted T cells, or PBMCs. The samples were drawn from two sources: the first 160 participants of the ongoing ImmuneRACE study, and 1,200 or so subjects contributed by 6 global collaborators. A freely available public database, intended as a resource for researchers studying the immune response to SARS-CoV-2, is where the repertoires were released. Subjects who had been exposed to COVID-19, were actively infected with it, or had recovered from it provided the deeply sampled blood TCRbeta repertoires that made up the dataset. HLA class I and class II types, where available, came from metadata supplied by the sample provider rather than from assay-based typing.

General study outcomes and caveats: The amount of clinical and demographic metadata varied by source and participant and was provided uncurated.

TCRbeta CDR3 regions were amplified from genomic DNA using the immunoSEQ Assay, a bias-controlled multiplex PCR. Under the source paper's analysis protocol: The number of nucleated cells in each sample was estimated from the amplification of reference gene primers within the assay. To quantify the absolute abundance of each unique TCRbeta CDR3 rearrangement, sequence reads were collapsed and filtered. Productive Simpson clonality was computed per sample as the square root of Simpson's diversity index over productive rearrangements. The clones in this table, taken by TCRdb from immuneACCESS, are in-frame only. Not every clone is retained; where verified, under half of the shortfall comes from an unresolved V gene, and the cause of the rest is unknown. The D gene and trimming were derived from the DNA, and the V and J assignments and clone size from that table. The sample table records around 230,000 clones; roughly 88% of these occur just once. Around 2.2% of the sample belongs to the ten largest clones.

As for this clone: This clone's antigen is unknown. It has no much larger one-base neighbor in the sample; base qualities were not kept.

Samples from volunteer blood donors who had recovered from COVID-19 were contributed by a second Seattle source. Whole blood was collected in K2EDTA tubes by collaborating institutions according to the institutions' own protocols. Collaborator samples were shipped for TCRbeta analysis as frozen whole blood, isolated PBMCs, or DNA extracted from either sample type. Sequences SGHTA (CDR1) and FQGNSA (CDR2) are obtained from the germline V gene. V is shortened by 0 bases, J by 0 bases, and the region joining them spans 6 bases. Reading from cysteine to phenylalanine, the CDR3 counts 15 amino acids. CDR3 DNA is the only sequence kept; it has 45 bases, read in frame from the first base.

Recombination linked TRBV7-2 to TRBJ1-5; the best D guess is TRBD1, with 5 bases matching. Sequencing used peripheral blood. The sequence came from a man aged 25 to 45 who had recovered from COVID-19. In nucleotide form, the sequence is TGTGCCAGCAGCTTAGCAGGGGCTAGCAATCAGCCCCAGCATTTT. Translated, this gives CASSLAGASNQPQHF.